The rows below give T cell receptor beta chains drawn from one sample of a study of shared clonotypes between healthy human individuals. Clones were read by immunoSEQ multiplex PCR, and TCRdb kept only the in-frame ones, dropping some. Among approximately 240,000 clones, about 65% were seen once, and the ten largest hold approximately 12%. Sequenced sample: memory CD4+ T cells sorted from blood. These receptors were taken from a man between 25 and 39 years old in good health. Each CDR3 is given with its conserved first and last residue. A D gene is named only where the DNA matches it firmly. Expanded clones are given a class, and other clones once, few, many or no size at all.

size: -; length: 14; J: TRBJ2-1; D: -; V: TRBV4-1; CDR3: CASSSLSSNNEQFF; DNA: TGCGCCAGCAGTAGCCTCAGCAGTAACAATGAGCAGTTCTTC
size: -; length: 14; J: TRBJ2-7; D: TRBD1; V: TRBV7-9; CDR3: CASSWTGAVVEQYF; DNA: TGTGCCAGCAGCTGGACAGGGGCGGTTGTCGAGCAGTACTTC
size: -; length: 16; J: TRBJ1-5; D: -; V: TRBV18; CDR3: CASSPQGSGVNQPQHF; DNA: TGTGCCAGCTCACCACAGGGTTCCGGGGTTAATCAGCCCCAGCATTTT
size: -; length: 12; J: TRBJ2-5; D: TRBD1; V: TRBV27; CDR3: CASSTGVGTQYF; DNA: TGTGCCAGCAGTACAGGGGTGGGGACCCAGTACTTC
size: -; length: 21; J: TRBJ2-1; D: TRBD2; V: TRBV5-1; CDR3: CASSSPSSGRSRGSAYNEQFF; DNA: TGCGCCAGCAGCTCCCCCTCTAGCGGGAGAAGCCGCGGATCCGCCTACAATGAGCAGTTCTTC
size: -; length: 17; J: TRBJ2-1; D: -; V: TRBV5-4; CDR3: CASSLSPLGMSYNEQFF; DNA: TGTGCCAGCAGCTTGAGTCCCCTCGGGATGTCCTACAATGAGCAGTTCTTC
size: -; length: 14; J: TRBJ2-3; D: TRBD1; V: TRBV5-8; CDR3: CASTRDRGTDTQYF; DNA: TGTGCCAGCACCCGGGACAGGGGCACAGATACGCAGTATTTT
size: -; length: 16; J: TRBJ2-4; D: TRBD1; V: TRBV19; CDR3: CASSAGQGAYINIQYF; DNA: TGTGCCAGTAGTGCCGGACAGGGGGCATATATCAACATTCAGTACTTC
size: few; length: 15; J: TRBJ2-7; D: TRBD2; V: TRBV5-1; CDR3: CASRLELAGSREQYF; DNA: TGCGCCAGCCGACTTGAATTAGCGGGAAGTCGGGAGCAGTACTTC
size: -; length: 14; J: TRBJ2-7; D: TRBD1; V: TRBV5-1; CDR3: CASRPTGSSYEQYF; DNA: TGCGCCAGCAGACCGACAGGGAGCTCCTACGAGCAGTACTTC
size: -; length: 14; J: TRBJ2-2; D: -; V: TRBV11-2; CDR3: CASSLELASGELFF; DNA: TGTGCCAGCAGCTTAGAACTAGCAAGCGGGGAGCTGTTTTTT
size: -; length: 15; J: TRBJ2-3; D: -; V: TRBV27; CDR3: CASSLSVRGTDTQYF; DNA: TGTGCCAGCAGTTTATCTGTTCGGGGCACAGATACGCAGTATTTT
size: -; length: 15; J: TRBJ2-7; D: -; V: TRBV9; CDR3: CASSRTPQGSYEQYF; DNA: TGTGCCAGCAGCCGGACTCCCCAGGGATCCTACGAGCAGTACTTC
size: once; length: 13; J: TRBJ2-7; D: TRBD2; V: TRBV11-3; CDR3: CASSSSGRYEQYF; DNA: TGTGCCAGCAGCTCTAGCGGGAGGTACGAGCAGTACTTC
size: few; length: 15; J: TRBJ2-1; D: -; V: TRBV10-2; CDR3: CASSVQRTSYNEQFF; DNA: TGCGCCAGCAGTGTCCAGCGGACCTCCTACAATGAGCAGTTCTTC
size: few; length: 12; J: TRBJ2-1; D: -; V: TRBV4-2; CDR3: CASSQDSGEQFF; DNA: TGTGCCAGCAGCCAAGACTCTGGTGAGCAGTTCTTC
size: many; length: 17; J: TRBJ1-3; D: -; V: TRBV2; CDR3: CASRGWGRGGSGNTIYF; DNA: TGTGCCAGCAGAGGATGGGGCAGGGGAGGCTCGGGAAACACCATATATTTT
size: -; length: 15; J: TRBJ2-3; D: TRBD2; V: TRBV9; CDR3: CASSVGLAGTDTQYF; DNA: TGTGCCAGCAGTGTAGGACTAGCGGGAACAGATACGCAGTATTTT
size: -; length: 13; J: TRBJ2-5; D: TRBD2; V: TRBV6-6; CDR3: CASANGRGETQYF; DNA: TGTGCCAGCGCGAACGGGAGGGGAGAGACCCAGTACTTC
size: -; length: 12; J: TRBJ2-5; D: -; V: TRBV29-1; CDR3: CSVSDGQETQYF; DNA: TGCAGCGTTTCTGACGGCCAAGAGACCCAGTACTTC
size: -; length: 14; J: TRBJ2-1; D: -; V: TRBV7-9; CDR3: CASSWGQTYNEQFF; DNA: TGTGCCAGCAGCTGGGGACAAACTTACAATGAGCAGTTCTTC
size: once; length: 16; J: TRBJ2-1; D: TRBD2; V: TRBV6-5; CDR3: CASSYGWTSGRNEQFF; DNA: TGTGCCAGCAGTTACGGGTGGACTAGCGGGAGAAATGAGCAGTTCTTC
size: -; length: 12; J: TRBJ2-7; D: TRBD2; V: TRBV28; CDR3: CASSTSGYEQYF; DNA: TGTGCCAGCAGTACTAGCGGGTACGAGCAGTACTTC
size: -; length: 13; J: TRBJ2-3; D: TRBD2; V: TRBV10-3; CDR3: CAIGGSGRDTQYF; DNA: TGTGCCATAGGCGGGAGCGGAAGAGATACGCAGTATTTT
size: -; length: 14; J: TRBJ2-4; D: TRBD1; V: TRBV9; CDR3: CASSAGTGGNIQYF; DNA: TGTGCCAGCAGCGCCGGGACAGGGGGAAACATTCAGTACTTC
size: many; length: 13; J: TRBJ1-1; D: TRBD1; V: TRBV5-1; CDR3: CASSNRGPTEAFF; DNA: TGCGCCAGCAGCAACAGGGGGCCCACTGAAGCTTTCTTT
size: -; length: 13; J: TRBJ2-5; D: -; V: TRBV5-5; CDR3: CASSPGGGETQYF; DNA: TGTGCCAGCAGCCCAGGAGGGGGAGAGACCCAGTACTTC
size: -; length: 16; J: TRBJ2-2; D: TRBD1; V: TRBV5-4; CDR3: CASSFLTGVNPGELFF; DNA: TGTGCCAGCAGCTTTCTGACAGGGGTTAATCCCGGGGAGCTGTTTTTT
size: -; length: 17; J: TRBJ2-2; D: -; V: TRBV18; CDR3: CASSPATGGARPGELFF; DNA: TGTGCCAGCTCACCAGCGACGGGGGGCGCCCGGCCCGGGGAGCTGTTTTTT
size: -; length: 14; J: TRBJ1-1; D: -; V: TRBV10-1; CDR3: CASSPDSQNTEAFF; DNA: TGCGCCAGCAGTCCCGACAGCCAGAACACTGAAGCTTTCTTT
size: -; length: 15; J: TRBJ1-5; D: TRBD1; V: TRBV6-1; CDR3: CASSVGQGAGQPQHF; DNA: TGTGCCAGCAGTGTTGGACAGGGGGCAGGGCAGCCCCAGCATTTT
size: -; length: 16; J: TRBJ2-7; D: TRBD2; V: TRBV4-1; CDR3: CASSRGGLASSYEQYF; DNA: TGCGCCAGCAGCCGAGGCGGACTAGCGAGCTCCTACGAGCAGTACTTC
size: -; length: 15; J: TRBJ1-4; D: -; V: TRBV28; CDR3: CASSLAGWKEEKLFF; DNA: TGTGCCAGCAGTTTAGCAGGGTGGAAAGAGGAAAAACTGTTTTTT
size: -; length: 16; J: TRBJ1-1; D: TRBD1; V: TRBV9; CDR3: CASSAGAGGMNTEAFF; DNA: TGTGCCAGCAGCGCAGGGGCAGGGGGTATGAACACTGAAGCTTTCTTT
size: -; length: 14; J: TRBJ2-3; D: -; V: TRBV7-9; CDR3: CAARKAGLADTQYF; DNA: TGTGCCGCGCGTAAGGCTGGTCTCGCAGATACGCAGTATTTT
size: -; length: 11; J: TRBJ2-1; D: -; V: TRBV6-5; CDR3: CASSSRAEQFF; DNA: TGTGCCAGCAGTTCGAGAGCCGAGCAGTTCTTC
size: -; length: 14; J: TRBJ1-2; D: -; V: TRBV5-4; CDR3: CASSLYGATYGYTF; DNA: TGTGCCAGCAGCTTGTACGGGGCGACCTATGGCTACACCTTC
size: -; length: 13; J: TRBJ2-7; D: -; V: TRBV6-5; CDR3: CASISPSVGEQYF; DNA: TGTGCCAGCATTTCTCCCTCAGTTGGCGAGCAGTACTTC
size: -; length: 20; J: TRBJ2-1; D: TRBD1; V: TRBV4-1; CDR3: CASSLIHRGQGGGPPREQFF; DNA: TGCGCCAGCAGCCTCATACACCGGGGACAGGGAGGAGGCCCCCCGAGGGAGCAGTTCTTC
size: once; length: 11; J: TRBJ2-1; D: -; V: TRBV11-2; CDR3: CASSAGWEQFF; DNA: TGTGCCTCCAGCGCGGGATGGGAGCAGTTCTTC
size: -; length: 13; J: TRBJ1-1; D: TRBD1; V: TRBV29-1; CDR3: CSGWDRDLTEAFF; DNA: TGCAGCGGCTGGGACAGGGATCTTACTGAAGCTTTCTTT
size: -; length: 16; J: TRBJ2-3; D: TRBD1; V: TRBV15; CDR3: CATSRAQGARADTQYF; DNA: TGTGCCACCAGCAGAGCGCAGGGGGCAAGGGCAGATACGCAGTATTTT
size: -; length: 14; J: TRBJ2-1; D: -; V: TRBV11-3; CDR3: CASSLDPLYNEQFF; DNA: TGTGCCAGCAGCTTAGACCCCCTCTACAATGAGCAGTTCTTC
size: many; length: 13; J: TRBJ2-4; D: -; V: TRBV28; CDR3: CASRGADVNIQYF; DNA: TGTGCCAGCCGCGGGGCCGACGTAAACATTCAGTACTTC
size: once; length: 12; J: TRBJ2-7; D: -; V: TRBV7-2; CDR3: CASSLSPYEQYF; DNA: TGTGCCAGCAGCTTAAGTCCCTACGAGCAGTACTTC
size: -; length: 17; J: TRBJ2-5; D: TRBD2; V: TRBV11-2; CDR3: CASSPGVAGGVRETQYF; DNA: TGTGCCAGCAGCCCCGGGGTAGCGGGAGGGGTGCGGGAGACCCAGTACTTC
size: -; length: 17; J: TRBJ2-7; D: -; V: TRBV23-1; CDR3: CASSQSKQGTTHYEQYF; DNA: TGCGCCAGCAGTCAATCCAAACAGGGCACGACCCACTACGAGCAGTACTTC
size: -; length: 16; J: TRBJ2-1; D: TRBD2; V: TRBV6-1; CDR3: CASSEETSGRYNEQFF; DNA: TGTGCCAGCAGTGAAGAGACTAGCGGGAGGTACAATGAGCAGTTCTTC
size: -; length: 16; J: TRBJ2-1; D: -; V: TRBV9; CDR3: CASSPRGSGSYNEQFF; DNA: TGTGCCAGCAGCCCCAGGGGTAGCGGCTCCTACAATGAGCAGTTCTTC
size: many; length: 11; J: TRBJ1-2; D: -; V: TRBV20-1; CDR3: CSARRTEGYTF; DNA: TGCAGTGCAAGAAGGACAGAGGGCTACACCTTC
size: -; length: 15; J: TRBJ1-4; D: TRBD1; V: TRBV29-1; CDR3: CSVSLMGQGNEKLFF; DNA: TGCAGCGTTTCTCTTATGGGACAGGGGAATGAAAAACTGTTTTTT
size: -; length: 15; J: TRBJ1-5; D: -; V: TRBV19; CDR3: CASSEREHSNQPQHF; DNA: TGTGCCAGTAGTGAAAGGGAGCATAGCAATCAGCCCCAGCATTTT
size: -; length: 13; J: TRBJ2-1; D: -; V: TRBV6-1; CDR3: CASSEGLRRAQFF; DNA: TGTGCCAGCAGTGAAGGACTCCGACGCGCGCAGTTCTTC
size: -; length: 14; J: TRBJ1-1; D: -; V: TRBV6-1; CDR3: CASSEGRGGTEAFF; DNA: TGTGCCAGCAGTGAAGGGAGGGGAGGCACTGAAGCTTTCTTT
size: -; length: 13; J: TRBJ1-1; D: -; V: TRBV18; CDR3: CASSTDADTEAFF; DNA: TGTGCCAGTTCAACAGATGCGGACACTGAAGCTTTCTTT
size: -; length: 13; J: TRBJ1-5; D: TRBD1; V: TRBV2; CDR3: CASRDRGNQPQHF; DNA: TGTGCCAGCAGAGACAGGGGCAATCAGCCCCAGCATTTT
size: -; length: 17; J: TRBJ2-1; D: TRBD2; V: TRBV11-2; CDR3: CASSSLEGLSEYNEQFF; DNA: TGTGCCAGCAGCTCCCTTGAGGGACTATCAGAGTACAATGAGCAGTTCTTC
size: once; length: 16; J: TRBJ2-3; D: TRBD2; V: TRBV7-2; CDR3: CASSPGLAGGADTQYF; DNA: TGTGCCAGCAGCCCTGGACTAGCGGGAGGCGCCGATACGCAGTATTTT
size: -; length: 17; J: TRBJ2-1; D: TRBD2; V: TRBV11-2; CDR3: CASTSRASGTTAHEQFF; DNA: TGTGCCAGCACCTCCCGGGCTAGCGGAACAACTGCGCATGAGCAGTTCTTC
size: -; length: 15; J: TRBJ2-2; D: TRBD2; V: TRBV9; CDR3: CASSPGTSGTGELFF; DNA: TGTGCCAGCAGCCCTGGGACTAGCGGCACCGGGGAGCTGTTTTTT